The present entry profiles one T cell receptor beta chain with its context. This sample is part of a study of CD8+CD57+ T cells in acquired aplastic anemia. Researchers used genomic DNA as the template to profile TCR beta VDJ and CDR3. From the reads, TCRdb called clonotypes with MiXCR, one entry per CDR3 protein. Of 150,000 to 200,000 distinct CDR3 sequences listed, approximately 48% are singletons. J gave up 0 bases and V 7 bases, and 8 bases lay outside the gene matches. Germline V lookup: CDR1 ENHRY, CDR2 SYGVKD. CDR3 length: 15 residues. All patients picked for sequencing had shown, by flow cytometry, an expansion of CD8+CD57+ cells.

V and J are TRBV10-3 and TRBJ1-2; TRBD1 matches 7 bases. This TCR was sampled from a human donor with aplastic anemia. The sample consisted of sorted CD4+, CD8+, or CD8+CD57+ T cells (not recorded which) from PBMCs. CDR3 sequence (DNA): TGTGCCATCACTACAGGGGACGAGGCTAACTATGGCTACACCTTC. Translated: CAITTGDEANYGYTF.